This T cell receptor (beta chain) appears in the sequencing data of a study of blood T cells in healthy people across ages. V lost 2 bases, J lost 4 bases, and 7 bases stayed unmatched. This CDR3 is built from 15 residues. Germline-derived CDR1 and CDR2 are SGHRS and YFSETQ. Through a sample-barcoded 5' primer and a J-beta primer mix, a second PCR was run for roughly 6 to 12 cycles. TCRdb fed the 5' RACE reads into MiXCR, producing one record per CDR3 protein. The top ten hold 2.1% of the sample, which has about 1.8 million distinct CDR3 sequences, just under 50% seen once. The chain has TRBV5-1 and TRBJ1-2; TRBD1 aligns across 8 bases. Sequences were obtained from blood. The receptor's source is a middle-aged woman in good health. CDR3 region: CASSFGTGEIYGYTF. Here the CDR3 DNA reads TGCGCCAGCAGCTTTGGGACAGGAGAAATCTATGGCTACACCTTC. The whole variable domain, remainder taken from reference TRBV5-1 and TRBJ1-2, is KAGVTQTPRYLIKTRGQQVTLSCSPISGHRSVSWYQQTPGQGLQFLFEYFSETQRNKGNFPGRFSGRQFSNSRSEMNVSTLELGDSALYLCASSFGTGEIYGYTFGSGTRLTVV.